These T cell receptor beta chains were read from a single sample in a study of control samples from healthy donors and cancer patients. Sequencing was performed with immunoSEQ multiplex PCR; in TCRdb, only in-frame clones are kept and a portion is missing. The sample includes around 140,000 clones, roughly 86% of them seen just once. The sequencing input was PBMCs. These receptors originate from a man aged 50 to 59 with head and neck cancer. Each CDR3 is given with its conserved first and last residue. Fields, in order: V gene, J gene, clone size, D gene, CDR3 protein, CDR3 DNA. The D gene is left open where the match is weak. Expanded clones are given a class, and other clones once, few, many or no size at all.

TRBV6-5,TRBJ1-4,.,.,CASSPGGVTNEKLFF,TGTGCCAGCAGCCCCGGGGGGGTTACTAATGAAAAACTGTTTTTT
TRBV28,TRBJ1-2,.,TRBD1,CASSLGQGAGGYTF,TGTGCCAGCAGTTTAGGTCAGGGGGCGGGTGGCTACACCTTC
TRBV28,TRBJ2-7,.,.,CASSSPSYYEQYF,TGTGCCAGCAGTTCTCCGTCCTACTACGAGCAGTACTTC
TRBV27,TRBJ2-5,.,.,CASSLWSQEGRETQYF,TGTGCCAGCAGTTTATGGTCACAGGAGGGCCGAGAGACCCAGTACTTC
TRBV5-1,TRBJ1-5,.,TRBD1,CASSPGTGRDQPQHF,TGCGCCAGCAGCCCCGGGACAGGGCGAGATCAGCCCCAGCATTTT
TRBV4-1,TRBJ2-1,.,TRBD2,CASSQEVDLAAIEQFF,TGCGCCAGCAGCCAAGAGGTAGATCTAGCGGCCATTGAGCAGTTCTTC
TRBV3-1/TRBV3-2,TRBJ1-4,once,.,CASSQTFGPGPGKLFF,TGTGCCAGCAGCCAAACCTTTGGACCCGGGCCGGGAAAACTGTTTTTT
TRBV15,TRBJ2-3,.,.,CATSRDGVTQYF,TGTGCCACCAGCAGAGATGGAGTTACGCAGTATTTT
TRBV6-5,TRBJ2-7,.,.,CASYPQGGYEQYF,TGTGCCAGCTACCCACAAGGGGGATACGAGCAGTACTTC
TRBV28,TRBJ1-1,.,TRBD1,CASSPLTGGGTEAFF,TGTGCCAGCAGTCCCCTGACAGGGGGGGGGACTGAAGCTTTCTTT
TRBV18,TRBJ2-1,once,TRBD2,CASSRGGATYNEQFF,TGTGCCAGCTCACGGGGAGGGGCGACCTACAATGAGCAGTTCTTC
TRBV4-2,TRBJ1-5,.,.,CASSQDGSISYQPQHF,TGTGCCAGCAGCCAAGACGGCAGTATCTCATATCAGCCCCAGCATTTT
TRBV3-1/TRBV3-2,TRBJ2-1,.,.,CASSQLKSSYNEQFF,TGTGCCAGCAGCCAACTCAAAAGCTCCTACAATGAGCAGTTCTTC
TRBV19,TRBJ1-1,once,.,CASSIRSTEAFF,TGTGCCAGTAGTATTAGGAGCACTGAAGCTTTCTTT
TRBV25-1,TRBJ2-2,.,TRBD2,CASSELAGGRNTGELFF,TGTGCCAGCAGTGAATTAGCGGGGGGCAGGAACACCGGGGAGCTGTTTTTT
TRBV27,TRBJ2-1,.,.,CASREDLPGDNEQFF,TGTGCCAGCAGAGAAGACCTCCCTGGAGACAATGAGCAGTTCTTC
TRBV29-1,TRBJ2-5,.,.,CSADLGRNQETQYF,TGCAGCGCCGACCTCGGGCGTAATCAAGAGACCCAGTACTTC
TRBV7-9,TRBJ1-3,.,TRBD1,CASSPNRGRNTIYF,TGTGCCAGCAGTCCTAACAGGGGGAGAAACACCATATATTTT
TRBV28,TRBJ2-1,.,.,CASTRYNEQFF,TGTGCCAGCACCCGGTACAATGAGCAGTTCTTC
TRBV7-9,TRBJ2-1,.,TRBD2,CASSLVRSGVRNEQFF,TGTGCCAGCAGCTTAGTGCGTAGCGGGGTAAGAAATGAGCAGTTCTTC
TRBV19,TRBJ2-5,.,.,CASSTRQAQETQYF,TGTGCCAGTAGTACCCGACAGGCCCAAGAGACCCAGTACTTC
TRBV11-2,TRBJ2-5,.,.,CASSFGQPNQETQYF,TGTGCCAGCAGCTTTGGGCAGCCAAACCAAGAGACCCAGTACTTC
TRBV3-1/TRBV3-2,TRBJ1-3,once,.,CASSQDPGLLNTIYF,TGTGCCAGCAGCCAAGATCCGGGACTTTTAAACACCATATATTTT
TRBV10-3,TRBJ1-4,.,.,CAISVGQRDEKLFF,TGTGCCATCAGTGTCGGGCAGAGGGATGAAAAACTGTTTTTT
TRBV2,TRBJ2-7,once,TRBD2,CASSGGGLAVSYEQYF,TGTGCCAGCAGTGGTGGGGGACTAGCGGTTTCCTACGAGCAGTACTTC
TRBV7-9,TRBJ2-5,.,.,CASSLVLGAEETQYF,TGTGCCAGCAGCTTAGTTTTGGGGGCCGAAGAGACCCAGTACTTC
TRBV5-6,TRBJ2-7,.,.,CASSYSTAYSSYEQYF,TGTGCCAGCAGCTACTCGACAGCTTATAGCTCCTACGAGCAGTACTTC